This entry features one TCR beta chain sequence. CDR3-region Arm-PCR and iRepertoire HTBI primers produced the TCR beta libraries. TCRdb redid the calling of the multiplex PCR reads with MiXCR, one entry per CDR3 protein. The sample has 410,000 or so distinct CDR3 sequences; 15% are singletons. The source of the sample is a study of regulatory T cells in long-lasting Graves disease. Indicated time point: newly diagnosed GD, antithyroid drugs for less than 3 months. RNA isolated from PBMCs was used to make the TCR library. The CDR3 is made up of 19 amino acids. Germline trimming cut 0 bases from V and 2 bases from J; bases unmatched to any gene: 8. The germline CDR1 and CDR2 sequences are SGDLS and YYNGEE. This same sample was also taken into another study, of T cells in Graves' hyperthyroidism and ophthalmopathy.

The clonotype comes from a woman in her thirties with Graves disease. Here the sequenced sample was peripheral blood mononuclear cells (PBMCs), taken at new diagnosis, from a patient treated with antithyroid drugs. The chain carries TRBV9 and TRBJ2-1; 13 bases agree with TRBD2. The CDR3 nucleotides read TGTGCCAGCAGCGTAGCTCAACTAGCGGGAGGGCCCCCCTACAATGAGCAGTTCTTC. Its protein is CASSVAQLAGGPPYNEQFF.